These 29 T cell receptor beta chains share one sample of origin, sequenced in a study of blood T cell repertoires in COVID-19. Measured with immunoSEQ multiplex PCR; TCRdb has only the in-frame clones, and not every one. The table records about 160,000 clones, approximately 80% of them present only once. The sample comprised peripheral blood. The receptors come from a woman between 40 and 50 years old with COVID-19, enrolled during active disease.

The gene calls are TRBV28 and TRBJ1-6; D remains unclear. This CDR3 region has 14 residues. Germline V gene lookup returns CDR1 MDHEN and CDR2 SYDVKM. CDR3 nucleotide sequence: TGTGCTATCAGAAGCCCCGGGGAAAATTCACCCCTCCACTTT. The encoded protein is CAIRSPGENSPLHF.

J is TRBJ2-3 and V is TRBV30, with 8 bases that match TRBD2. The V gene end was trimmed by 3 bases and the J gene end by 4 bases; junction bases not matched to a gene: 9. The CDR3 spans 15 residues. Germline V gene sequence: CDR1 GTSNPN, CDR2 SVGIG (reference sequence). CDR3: CAWRELAGRADTQYF. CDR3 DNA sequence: TGTGCCTGGAGGGAGCTAGCGGGCCGGGCAGATACGCAGTATTTT.

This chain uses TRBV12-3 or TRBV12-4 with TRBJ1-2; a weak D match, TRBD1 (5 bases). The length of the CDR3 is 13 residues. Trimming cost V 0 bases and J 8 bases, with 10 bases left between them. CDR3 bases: TGTGCCAGCAGTTTAGCTACGGGGGACGGCTACACCTTC. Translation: CASSLATGDGYTF.

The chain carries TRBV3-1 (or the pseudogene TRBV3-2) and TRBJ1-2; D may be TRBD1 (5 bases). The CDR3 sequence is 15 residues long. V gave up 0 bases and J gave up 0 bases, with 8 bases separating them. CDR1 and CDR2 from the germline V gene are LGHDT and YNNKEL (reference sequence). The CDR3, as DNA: TGTGCCAGCAGCCAAGAATACAGGCCTAACTATGGCTACACCTTC. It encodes CASSQEYRPNYGYTF.

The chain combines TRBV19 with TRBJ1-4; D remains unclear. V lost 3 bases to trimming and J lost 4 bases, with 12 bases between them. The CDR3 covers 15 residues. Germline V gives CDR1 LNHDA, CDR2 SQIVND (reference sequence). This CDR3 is CASSIDGSLNEKLFF. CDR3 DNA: TGTGCCAGTAGTATCGACGGGAGCCTTAATGAAAAACTGTTTTTT.

The CDR3 sequence: CASSPVLAETGELFF. CDR3 coding DNA: TGTGCCAGCTCACCAGTCCTAGCAGAGACCGGGGAGCTGTTTTTT. The V and J genes are TRBV18 and TRBJ2-2; D is possibly TRBD2 (5 bases). The V end was cut by 2 bases, the J end by 5 bases, with 12 bases between. Germline V gene lookup returns CDR1 KGHSH and CDR2 LQKENI. The CDR3 runs to 15 residues.

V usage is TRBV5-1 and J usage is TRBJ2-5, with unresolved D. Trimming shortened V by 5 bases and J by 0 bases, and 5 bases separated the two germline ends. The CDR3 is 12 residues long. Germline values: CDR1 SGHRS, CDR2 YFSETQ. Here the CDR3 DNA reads TGCGCCAGCAGAATAGACCAAGAGACCCAGTACTTC. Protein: CASRIDQETQYF. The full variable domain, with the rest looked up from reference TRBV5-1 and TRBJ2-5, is KAGVTQTPRYLIKTRGQQVTLSCSPISGHRSVSWYQQTPGQGLQFLFEYFSETQRNKGNFPGRFSGRQFSNSRSEMNVSTLELGDSALYLCASRIDQETQYFGPGTRLLVL.

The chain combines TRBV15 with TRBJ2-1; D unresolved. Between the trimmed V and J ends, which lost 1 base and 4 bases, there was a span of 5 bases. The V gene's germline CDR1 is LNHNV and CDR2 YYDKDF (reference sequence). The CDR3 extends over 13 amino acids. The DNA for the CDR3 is TGTGCCACCAGCAGAGCTTCGTACAATGAGCAGTTCTTC. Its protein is CATSRASYNEQFF. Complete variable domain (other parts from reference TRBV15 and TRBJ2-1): DAMVIQNPRYQVTQFGKPVTLSCSQTLNHNVMYWYQQKSSQAPKLLFHYYDKDFNNEADTPDNFQSRRPNTSFCFLDIRSPGLGDTAMYLCATSRASYNEQFFGPGTRLTVL.

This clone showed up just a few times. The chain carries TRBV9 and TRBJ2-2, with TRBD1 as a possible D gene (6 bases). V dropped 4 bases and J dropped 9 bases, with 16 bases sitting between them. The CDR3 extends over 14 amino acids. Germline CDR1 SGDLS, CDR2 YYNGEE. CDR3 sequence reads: CASSPDRVVRELFF. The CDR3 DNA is TGTGCCAGCAGCCCGGACAGAGTTGTGAGGGAGCTGTTTTTT.

The CDR3 sequence: CASGRGTGGEAFF. The CDR3 DNA sequence: TGTGCTAGTGGACGTGGGACAGGGGGAGAAGCTTTCTTT. The chain links TRBV12-5 to TRBJ1-1; TRBD1 matches at 11 bases. Losses at the gene ends were 6 bases for V and 8 bases for J; bases not matched to a gene: 5. Germline lookup yields CDR1 LGHNT and CDR2 FRNRAP. The CDR3 is 13 amino acids.

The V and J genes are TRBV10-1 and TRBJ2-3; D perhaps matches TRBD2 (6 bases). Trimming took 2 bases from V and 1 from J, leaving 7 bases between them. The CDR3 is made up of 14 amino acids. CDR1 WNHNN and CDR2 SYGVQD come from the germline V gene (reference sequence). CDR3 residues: CASSERRGTDTQYF. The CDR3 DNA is TGCGCCAGCAGTGAGCGGAGGGGCACAGATACGCAGTATTTT.

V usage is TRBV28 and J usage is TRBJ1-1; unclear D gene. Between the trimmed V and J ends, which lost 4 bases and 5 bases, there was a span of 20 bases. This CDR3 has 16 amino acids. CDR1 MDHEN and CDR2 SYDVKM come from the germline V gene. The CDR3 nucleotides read TGTGCCAGCAGTTCAGGAGCATTGGGCGCGGGTACTGAAGCTTTCTTT. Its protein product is CASSSGALGAGTEAFF. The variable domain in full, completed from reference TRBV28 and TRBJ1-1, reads DVKVTQSSRYLVKRTGEKVFLECVQDMDHENMFWYRQDPGLGLRLIYFSYDVKMKEKGDIPEGYSVSREKKERFSLILESASTNQTSMYLCASSSGALGAGTEAFFGQGTRLTVV.

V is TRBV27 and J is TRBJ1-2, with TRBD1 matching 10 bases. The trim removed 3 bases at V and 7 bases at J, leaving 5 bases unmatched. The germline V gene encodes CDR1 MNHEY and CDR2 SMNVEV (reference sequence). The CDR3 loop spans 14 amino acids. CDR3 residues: CASSFTGTGVGYTF. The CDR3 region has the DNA TGTGCCAGCAGTTTCACCGGGACAGGGGTTGGCTACACCTTC.

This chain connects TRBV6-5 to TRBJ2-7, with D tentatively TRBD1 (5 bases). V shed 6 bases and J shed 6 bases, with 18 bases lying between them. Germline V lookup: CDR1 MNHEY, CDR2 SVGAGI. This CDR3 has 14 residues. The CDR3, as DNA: TGTGCCAGCAGACCCCTCCAGGGCAAAGGCGAGCAGTACTTC. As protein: CASRPLQGKGEQYF.

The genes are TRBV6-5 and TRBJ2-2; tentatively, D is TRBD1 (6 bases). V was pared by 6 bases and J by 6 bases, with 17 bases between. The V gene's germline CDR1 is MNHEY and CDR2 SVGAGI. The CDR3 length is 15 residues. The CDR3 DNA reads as TGTGCCAGCAGGGCGAGGCGAGGGACACCCGGGGAGCTGTTTTTT. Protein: CASRARRGTPGELFF.

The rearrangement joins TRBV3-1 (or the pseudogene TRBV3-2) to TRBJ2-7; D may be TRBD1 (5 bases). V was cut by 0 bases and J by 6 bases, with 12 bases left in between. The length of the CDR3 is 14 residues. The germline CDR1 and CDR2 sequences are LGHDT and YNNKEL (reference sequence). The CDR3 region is CASSQEGVGGEQYF. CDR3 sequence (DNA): TGTGCCAGCAGCCAAGAAGGGGTGGGTGGCGAGCAGTACTTC.

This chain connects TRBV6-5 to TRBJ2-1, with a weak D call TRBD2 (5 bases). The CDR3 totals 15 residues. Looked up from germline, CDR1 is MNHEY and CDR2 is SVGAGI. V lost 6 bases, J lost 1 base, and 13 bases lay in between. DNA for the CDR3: TGTGCCAGCAGATTGGACTTAGGGTCCTACAATGAGCAGTTCTTC. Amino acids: CASRLDLGSYNEQFF.

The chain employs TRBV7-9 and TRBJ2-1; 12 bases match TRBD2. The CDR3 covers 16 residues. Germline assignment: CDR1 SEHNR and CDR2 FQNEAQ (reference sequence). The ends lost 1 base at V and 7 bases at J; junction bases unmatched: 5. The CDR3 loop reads CASSLDRLAGGNEQFF. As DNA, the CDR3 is TGTGCCAGCAGCTTAGACCGCCTAGCGGGAGGGAATGAGCAGTTCTTC.

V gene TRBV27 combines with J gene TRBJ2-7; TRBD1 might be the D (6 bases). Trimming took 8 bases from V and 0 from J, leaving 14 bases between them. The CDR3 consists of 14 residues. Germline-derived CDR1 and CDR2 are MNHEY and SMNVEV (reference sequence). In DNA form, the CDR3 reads TGTGCCAGCTGTGCAATAGGGGGCTCCTACGAGCAGTACTTC. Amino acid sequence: CASCAIGGSYEQYF.

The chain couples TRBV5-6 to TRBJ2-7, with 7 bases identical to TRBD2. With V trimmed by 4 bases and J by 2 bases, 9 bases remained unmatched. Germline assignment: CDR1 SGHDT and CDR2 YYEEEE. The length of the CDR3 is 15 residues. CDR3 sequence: CASSDRDYAPYEQYF. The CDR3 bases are TGTGCCAGCAGCGACCGGGACTACGCCCCCTACGAGCAGTACTTC.

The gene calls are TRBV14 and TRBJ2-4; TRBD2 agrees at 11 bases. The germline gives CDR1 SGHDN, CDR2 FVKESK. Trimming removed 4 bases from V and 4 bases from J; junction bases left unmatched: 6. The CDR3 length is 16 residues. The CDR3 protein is CASSRSTSGGKNIQYF. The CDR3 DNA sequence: TGTGCCAGCAGCCGCTCTACTAGCGGGGGTAAAAACATTCAGTACTTC.

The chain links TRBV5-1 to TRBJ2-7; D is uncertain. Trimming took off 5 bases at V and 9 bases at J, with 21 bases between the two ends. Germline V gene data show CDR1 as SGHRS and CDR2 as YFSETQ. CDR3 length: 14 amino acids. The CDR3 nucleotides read TGCGCCAGCAGATTCGACCCCCTCGCTGAGGTGCAGTACTTC. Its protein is CASRFDPLAEVQYF. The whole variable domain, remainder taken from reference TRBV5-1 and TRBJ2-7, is KAGVTQTPRYLIKTRGQQVTLSCSPISGHRSVSWYQQTPGQGLQFLFEYFSETQRNKGNFPGRFSGRQFSNSRSEMNVSTLELGDSALYLCASRFDPLAEVQYFGPGTRLTVT.

CDR3: CATSDSPSGGGRRYGYTF. CDR3 DNA: TGTGCCACCAGTGATTCGCCTTCCGGGGGTGGGCGCCGCTATGGCTACACCTTC. The rearrangement uses TRBV24-1 and TRBJ1-2; D perhaps matches TRBD1 (5 bases). V lost 2 bases and J lost 4, with 22 bases in between. CDR1 KGHDR and CDR2 SFDVKD come from the germline V gene. The CDR3 loop spans 18 amino acids.

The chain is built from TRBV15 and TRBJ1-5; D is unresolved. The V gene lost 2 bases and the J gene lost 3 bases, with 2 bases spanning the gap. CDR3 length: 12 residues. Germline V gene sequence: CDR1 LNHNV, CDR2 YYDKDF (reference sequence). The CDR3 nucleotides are TGTGCCACCAGCAGATACAATCAGCCCCAGCATTTT. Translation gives CATSRYNQPQHF.

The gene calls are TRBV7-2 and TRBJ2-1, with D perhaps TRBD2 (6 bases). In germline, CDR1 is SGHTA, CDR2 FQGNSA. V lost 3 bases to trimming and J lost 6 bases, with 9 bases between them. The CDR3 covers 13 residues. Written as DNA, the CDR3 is TGTGCCAGCAGCTTCGGGACTCTCAATGAGCAGTTCTTC. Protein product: CASSFGTLNEQFF.

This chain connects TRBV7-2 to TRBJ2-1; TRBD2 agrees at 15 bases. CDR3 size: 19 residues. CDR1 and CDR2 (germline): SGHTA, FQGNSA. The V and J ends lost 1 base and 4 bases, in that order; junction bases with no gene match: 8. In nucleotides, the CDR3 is TGTGCCAGCAGCTTAGGTCGCCCAGGGACTAGCGGGAGGTACAATGAGCAGTTCTTC. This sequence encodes CASSLGRPGTSGRYNEQFF. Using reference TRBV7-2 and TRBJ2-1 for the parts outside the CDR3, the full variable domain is GAGVSQSPSNKVTEKGKDVELRCDPISGHTALYWYRQSLGQGLEFLIYFQGNSAPDKSGLPSDRFSAERTGGSVSTLTIQRTQQEDSAVYLCASSLGRPGTSGRYNEQFFGPGTRLTVL.

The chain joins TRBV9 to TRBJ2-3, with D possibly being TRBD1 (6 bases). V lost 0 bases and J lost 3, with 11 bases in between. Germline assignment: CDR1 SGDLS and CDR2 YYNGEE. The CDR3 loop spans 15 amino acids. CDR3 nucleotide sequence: TGTGCCAGCAGCGTAGTAGGCAGGGGAACAGATACGCAGTATTTT. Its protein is CASSVVGRGTDTQYF.

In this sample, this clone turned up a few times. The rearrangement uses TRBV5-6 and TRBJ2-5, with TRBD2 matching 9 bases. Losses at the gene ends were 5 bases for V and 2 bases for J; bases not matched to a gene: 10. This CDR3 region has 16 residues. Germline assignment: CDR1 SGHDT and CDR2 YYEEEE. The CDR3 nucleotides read TGTGCCAGCAGTATTACGGGACTAGCATTTCAAGAGACCCAGTACTTC. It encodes CASSITGLAFQETQYF. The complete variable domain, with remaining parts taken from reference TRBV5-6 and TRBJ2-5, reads DAGVTQSPTHLIKTRGQQVTLRCSPKSGHDTVSWYQQALGQGPQFIFQYYEEEERQRGNFPDRFSGHQFPNYSSELNVNALLLGDSALYLCASSITGLAFQETQYFGPGTRLLVL.

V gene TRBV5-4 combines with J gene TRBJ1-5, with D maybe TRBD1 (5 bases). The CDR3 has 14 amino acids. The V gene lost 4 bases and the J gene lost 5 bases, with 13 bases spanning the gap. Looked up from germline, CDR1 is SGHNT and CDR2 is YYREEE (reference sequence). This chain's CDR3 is CASSAQGDDQPQHF. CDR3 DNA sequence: TGTGCCAGCAGCGCTCAGGGTGACGATCAGCCCCAGCATTTT. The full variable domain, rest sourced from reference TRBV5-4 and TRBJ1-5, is ETGVTQSPTHLIKTRGQQVTLRCSSQSGHNTVSWYQQALGQGPQFIFQYYREEENGRGNFPPRFSGLQFPNYSSELNVNALELDDSALYLCASSAQGDDQPQHFGDGTRLSIL.